The source of this T cell receptor (beta chain) is a study of cytomegalovirus exposure and HLA in healthy donors. Findings and limits, study-wide: Earlier findings revealed that most TCR beta V segments proved productive either about 87% or about 30% of the time. Associated with HLA alleles at 0.05 false discovery rate in a later analysis were 17,000 or so TCR beta sequences. Some public TCRs appeared in many individuals, while most sequences were rare.

It was with 60 Vbeta and 13 Jbeta primers that the PCR ran. Clones were sequenced by immunoSEQ multiplex PCR, and TCRdb holds only the in-frame ones, with some missing. There are around 120,000 clones in the sample; around two thirds occur only once, and 8% to 9.5% lies in the top ten. As to this clone: Its specificity is not known.

The CDR3 is made up of 14 amino acids. Germline CDR1 SGHDT, CDR2 YYEEEE. V lost 3 bases to trimming and J lost 5 bases, with 15 bases between them. This TCR was recovered from a woman in her forties in good health and CMV-seropositive. The V call is TRBV5-6, the J call TRBJ2-7; the D is unclear. Sample: PBMCs. CDR3 region: CASSSIDLWDEQYF. The CDR3 region has the DNA TGTGCCAGCAGCTCGATCGACTTGTGGGACGAGCAGTACTTC.